The next 3 T cell receptor beta chains were all read from a single sample in a study of cytomegalovirus exposure and HLA in healthy donors. The PCR had 60 Vbeta and 13 Jbeta primers. Here immunoSEQ multiplex PCR was the method, and the copy in TCRdb shows in-frame clones only, minus some. This sample has 89,000 or so clones, with around 75% found just once. Sequencing was performed on PBMCs. Receptor source: a man aged 18 to 29 in good health and CMV-seropositive.

The chain couples TRBV28 to TRBJ1-2; D call uncertain. V was pared by 2 bases and J by 6 bases, with 7 bases between. CDR1 is MDHEN, CDR2 SYDVKM, per germline. The CDR3 consists of 12 residues. The CDR3 nucleotides are TGTGCCAGCAGTTTACAGATTAATGGCTACACCTTC. Amino acid sequence: CASSLQINGYTF.

This chain links TRBV6-1 with TRBJ2-2; tentatively, D is TRBD1 (6 bases). Germline-derived CDR1 and CDR2 are MNHNS and SASEGT. This CDR3 spans 13 amino acids. V was trimmed by 1 base and J by 12 bases, leaving 12 bases between them. Written as DNA, the CDR3 is TGTGCCAGCAGTGAAGACGGGACAAGAAAGCTGTTTTTT. Residues: CASSEDGTRKLFF.

This chain connects TRBV10-3 to TRBJ2-5, with a tentative D call TRBD2 (5 bases). The CDR3 covers 14 residues. Germline loops: CDR1 ENHRY, CDR2 SYGVKD. Trimming shortened V by 8 bases and J by 4 bases, and 17 bases separated the two germline ends. For the CDR3, the DNA is TGTGCCATCGCGGCCGGGGATACGCGAGAGACCCAGTACTTC. Translation gives CAIAAGDTRETQYF.